Here is one TCR beta chain with its context. The antigen is undetermined. The data were produced by immunoSEQ multiplex PCR, yet TCRdb's version contains in-frame clones alone and is incomplete. The sample contains some 110,000 clones, more than 65% of which appear only once. The data belong to a study of T cell responses to AZD1222 COVID-19 vaccine. Notes on the study in general: Among vaccine-associated CD4 TCRs, coverage spanned spike, with dominance at 160-218 and 743-854. Seropositive status at baseline applied to only 5 or 6 AZD1222 recipients. A mostly white British donor set with more females was recruited, and clonal diversity was possibly underestimated. Per reports, nearly half of all spike-specific TCRs target regions that are unmutated in variants.

V was cut by 2 bases and J by 1 base, with 12 bases left in between. CDR1 and CDR2 from the germline V gene are MDHEN and SYDVKM. This CDR3 has 15 residues. This chain links TRBV28 with TRBJ2-7; D is unresolved. This TCR was sampled from an adult in good health. Material: peripheral blood, obtained on day 0 of AZD1222 vaccination. CDR3 in amino acids: CASSLISTSSYEQYF. Here the CDR3 DNA reads TGTGCCAGCAGTTTAATATCTACGAGTTCCTACGAGCAGTACTTC.